The rows below give T cell receptor beta chains drawn from one sample of a study of blood T cell repertoires in COVID-19. Profiling relied on immunoSEQ multiplex PCR, and the TCRdb table lists in-frame clones only, not all of them. The table has some 100,000 clones, 74% seen once. Source material: peripheral blood. The source is a man in his 70s with COVID-19, enrolled during active disease. CDR3s include the opening cysteine and the closing phenylalanine or tryptophan. The order of the fields is J gene, V gene, D gene, clone size, CDR3 DNA, CDR3 protein. A D gene is named only where the DNA matches it firmly. For some rows the clone size is stated as once, few or many, or as a class when expanded; others skip it.

j_gene: TRBJ1-2
v_gene: TRBV2
d_gene: .
abundance: .
CDR3nt: TGTGCCAGCAGTGATGGGGGGACCCGGGCTAACTATGGCTACACCTTC
CDR3aa: CASSDGGTRANYGYTF

j_gene: TRBJ2-7
v_gene: TRBV15
d_gene: TRBD2
abundance: .
CDR3nt: TGTGCCACCAGCAGAGTAGCGGGAACGGCGTCCGAGCAGTACTTC
CDR3aa: CATSRVAGTASEQYF

j_gene: TRBJ2-2
v_gene: TRBV5-4
d_gene: .
abundance: .
CDR3nt: TGTGCCAGCAGCTTAAGCCCCGGGGAGCTGTTTTTT
CDR3aa: CASSLSPGELFF

j_gene: TRBJ1-6
v_gene: TRBV9
d_gene: .
abundance: .
CDR3nt: TGTGCCAGCAGCCCACAGAGCTCCTATAATTCACCCCTCCACTTT
CDR3aa: CASSPQSSYNSPLHF

j_gene: TRBJ2-1
v_gene: TRBV30
d_gene: TRBD2
abundance: .
CDR3nt: TGTGCCTGGAGTGTGGGAGGGAACCCCTACAATGAGCAGTTCTTC
CDR3aa: CAWSVGGNPYNEQFF

j_gene: TRBJ2-7
v_gene: TRBV7-2
d_gene: TRBD1
abundance: .
CDR3nt: TGTGCCAGCAGGCCCCCCGGGACAGGGACCTACGAGCAGTACTTC
CDR3aa: CASRPPGTGTYEQYF

j_gene: TRBJ1-5
v_gene: TRBV6-4
d_gene: TRBD1
abundance: .
CDR3nt: TGTGCCAGCAGTGTGACAGGGGGCAATCAGCCCCAGCATTTT
CDR3aa: CASSVTGGNQPQHF

j_gene: TRBJ1-2
v_gene: TRBV11-2
d_gene: TRBD1
abundance: .
CDR3nt: TGTGCCAGCAACAAAATTCGGGACAGAGGTTATGGCTACACCTTC
CDR3aa: CASNKIRDRGYGYTF

j_gene: TRBJ2-1
v_gene: TRBV7-3
d_gene: TRBD2
abundance: .
CDR3nt: TGTGCCAGCAGCCTCGGACTAGCGGCTTACAATGAGCAGTTCTTC
CDR3aa: CASSLGLAAYNEQFF

j_gene: TRBJ2-2
v_gene: TRBV24-1
d_gene: TRBD1
abundance: .
CDR3nt: TGTGCCACCAGCGGACAGGGGGCGACCGGGGAGCTGTTTTTT
CDR3aa: CATSGQGATGELFF

j_gene: TRBJ2-7
v_gene: TRBV27
d_gene: .
abundance: .
CDR3nt: TGTGCCAGCAGTTTAAGCGCAGGGCTTAGCGAGCAGTACTTC
CDR3aa: CASSLSAGLSEQYF

j_gene: TRBJ2-2
v_gene: TRBV7-2
d_gene: .
abundance: few
CDR3nt: TGTGCCAGCAGCCTTCTAGGGAACACCGGGGAGCTGTTTTTT
CDR3aa: CASSLLGNTGELFF

j_gene: TRBJ1-1
v_gene: TRBV4-3
d_gene: .
abundance: once
CDR3nt: TGCGCCAGCAGGCGGCGTAGAGGGAACACTGAAGCTTTCTTT
CDR3aa: CASRRRRGNTEAFF

j_gene: TRBJ2-4
v_gene: TRBV5-5
d_gene: TRBD1
abundance: .
CDR3nt: TGTGCCACCAAGGGACAGGGGAAAAACATTCAGTACTTC
CDR3aa: CATKGQGKNIQYF

j_gene: TRBJ2-3
v_gene: TRBV5-1
d_gene: TRBD2
abundance: .
CDR3nt: TGCGCCAGCAGCTTGGCCGGGACTAGCGGCACAGATACGCAGTATTTT
CDR3aa: CASSLAGTSGTDTQYF

j_gene: TRBJ2-7
v_gene: TRBV6-2/TRBV6-3
d_gene: .
abundance: once
CDR3nt: TGTGCCAGCAGTTACGCACCCGGGGGGCAGTACTTC
CDR3aa: CASSYAPGGQYF

j_gene: TRBJ2-3
v_gene: TRBV5-4
d_gene: .
abundance: .
CDR3nt: TGTGCCAGCAGCCTGAGGACAGGCACAGATACGCAGTATTTT
CDR3aa: CASSLRTGTDTQYF

j_gene: TRBJ2-3
v_gene: TRBV3-1/TRBV3-2
d_gene: .
abundance: once
CDR3nt: TGTGCCAGCAGCCAAGACAGGGGATTCGCAGATACGCAGTATTTT
CDR3aa: CASSQDRGFADTQYF

j_gene: TRBJ2-3
v_gene: TRBV3-1/TRBV3-2
d_gene: TRBD2
abundance: .
CDR3nt: TGTGCCAGCAGCCCAACGCGTCGGGAGGGCCCAGATACGCAGTATTTT
CDR3aa: CASSPTRREGPDTQYF

j_gene: TRBJ1-2
v_gene: TRBV6-2/TRBV6-3
d_gene: TRBD1
abundance: once
CDR3nt: TGTGCCAGCAGTTACTCGAACAGGGGTAGCTATGGCTACACCTTC
CDR3aa: CASSYSNRGSYGYTF

j_gene: TRBJ2-2
v_gene: TRBV6-1
d_gene: .
abundance: .
CDR3nt: TGTGCCAGCAGTGAATCAACATATAACACCGGGGAGCTGTTTTTT
CDR3aa: CASSESTYNTGELFF

j_gene: TRBJ1-3
v_gene: TRBV15
d_gene: TRBD1
abundance: .
CDR3nt: TGTGCCACTTCTCCTCCGGGACAGCTTGGAAACACCATATATTTT
CDR3aa: CATSPPGQLGNTIYF

j_gene: TRBJ2-5
v_gene: TRBV19
d_gene: TRBD2
abundance: few
CDR3nt: TGTGCCAGTAGTATCAGGGTTCTAGCGGGAGTAGAGACCCAGTACTTC
CDR3aa: CASSIRVLAGVETQYF

j_gene: TRBJ2-7
v_gene: TRBV11-1
d_gene: .
abundance: .
CDR3nt: TGTGCCAGCAGCCCACAGACTAGCTCCTACGAGCAGTACTTC
CDR3aa: CASSPQTSSYEQYF

j_gene: TRBJ1-6
v_gene: TRBV11-2
d_gene: .
abundance: .
CDR3nt: TGTGCCAGCAGTTCCGGGACTTCTGATTCACCCCTCCACTTT
CDR3aa: CASSSGTSDSPLHF

j_gene: TRBJ2-1
v_gene: TRBV11-3
d_gene: TRBD2
abundance: .
CDR3nt: TGTGCCAGCAGCTTATTCGGCGGGACTAGCGGGATCGATGAGCAGTTCTTC
CDR3aa: CASSLFGGTSGIDEQFF

j_gene: TRBJ1-4
v_gene: TRBV6-2/TRBV6-3
d_gene: TRBD1
abundance: .
CDR3nt: TGTGCCAGCAGTTACAAGGACAGGGAGAAACTGTTTTTT
CDR3aa: CASSYKDREKLFF

j_gene: TRBJ1-1
v_gene: TRBV6-2/TRBV6-3
d_gene: .
abundance: .
CDR3nt: TGTGCCAGCAGTTTACCAGTCTGGGAAGGGGTCACTGAAGCTTTCTTT
CDR3aa: CASSLPVWEGVTEAFF

j_gene: TRBJ2-4
v_gene: TRBV19
d_gene: TRBD1
abundance: .
CDR3nt: TGTGCCAGTAGATCCGGGACAGGGTCGAACATTCAGTACTTC
CDR3aa: CASRSGTGSNIQYF

j_gene: TRBJ2-2
v_gene: TRBV9
d_gene: TRBD2
abundance: .
CDR3nt: TGTGCCAGCAGCATCCGGGACTACCCCACCGGGGAGCTGTTTTTT
CDR3aa: CASSIRDYPTGELFF

j_gene: TRBJ2-7
v_gene: TRBV9
d_gene: .
abundance: .
CDR3nt: TGTGCCAGCAGCGCCTCCAGGGATCCCACCTACGAGCAGTACTTC
CDR3aa: CASSASRDPTYEQYF

j_gene: TRBJ1-1
v_gene: TRBV12-3/TRBV12-4
d_gene: .
abundance: few
CDR3nt: TGTGCCAGCAGTCCAGGGTTACTGGCTGAAGCTTTCTTT
CDR3aa: CASSPGLLAEAFF

j_gene: TRBJ2-2
v_gene: TRBV28
d_gene: .
abundance: few
CDR3nt: TGTGCCAGCACCCCGGTCGTCACCGGGGAGCTGTTTTTT
CDR3aa: CASTPVVTGELFF

j_gene: TRBJ1-5
v_gene: TRBV25-1
d_gene: .
abundance: .
CDR3nt: TGTGCCAGCAGTTGGGGCCACAATCAGCCCCAGCATTTT
CDR3aa: CASSWGHNQPQHF

j_gene: TRBJ2-2
v_gene: TRBV4-3
d_gene: .
abundance: once
CDR3nt: TGCGCCAGCAGCCAAGACCTTAACACCGGGGAGCTGTTTTTT
CDR3aa: CASSQDLNTGELFF